This TCR beta chain was identified during a study of blood T cells in healthy people across ages. Regarding the study as a whole: The donors' CMV status was not determined, possibly confounding changes in expanded clonotypes.

A second PCR, run for about 7 to 11 cycles, used a sample-barcoded 5' primer plus a J-beta primer mix. In TCRdb, the 5' RACE reads were re-called with MiXCR into one record per CDR3 protein. The table lists some 1.8 million distinct CDR3 sequences, 39% of them singletons. Germline assignment: CDR1 SGHDN and CDR2 FVKESK. Trimming removed 4 bases from V and 6 bases from J, with 12 bases in between. The CDR3 consists of 13 residues. This clonotype was seen a few times. Its antigen is undetermined. The J gene is TRBJ1-2, the V gene TRBV14; D not certain. The TCR originated in a human donor in good health. Sequencing was done on a sample of blood. In nucleotides, the CDR3 is TGTGCCAGCAGCCCAAGGGTGAAGGATGGCTACACCTTC. Protein product: CASSPRVKDGYTF.